A selection of T cell receptor beta chains follows, all from one sample in a study of T cells in Graves' hyperthyroidism and ophthalmopathy. TCRdb passed the multiplex PCR reads through MiXCR, listing each CDR3 protein once. The data show approximately 400,000 distinct CDR3 sequences, with approximately 15% seen just once and roughly 21% held by the top ten. The sequenced sample consisted of blood. The receptors come from a woman aged 25 to 39 with Graves' ophthalmopathy. The CDR3 runs from the conserved cysteine through the conserved F or W. The D gene is left open where the match is weak. Not all rows give a size; the values are once, few, many and, for expanded clones, a class.

J | V | D | size | DNA | CDR3
TRBJ1-2 | TRBV30 | NA | many | TGTGCCTGGAGTGTTGGGGGGCCGAGAGGCTACACCTTC | CAWSVGGPRGYTF
TRBJ1-1 | TRBV6-1 | NA | many | TGTGCCAGCAGGGTCACAGTGAACACTGAAGCTTTCTTT | CASRVTVNTEAFF
TRBJ2-7 | TRBV4-1 | NA | NA | TGCGCCAGCAGCCAAGAACGTCCGGACAACCCTCCTTACGAGCAGTACTTC | CASSQERPDNPPYEQYF
TRBJ2-1 | TRBV2 | NA | many | TGTGCCAGCAAGCTATCCCCCTACAATGAGCAGTTCTTC | CASKLSPYNEQFF
TRBJ1-1 | TRBV30 | NA | NA | TGTGCCTCCAGCACGGGGATGAACACTGAAGCTTTCTTT | CASSTGMNTEAFF
TRBJ1-1 | TRBV6-2/TRBV6-3 | NA | many | TGTGCCAGCACCACAGGGACCACTGAAGCTTTCTTT | CASTTGTTEAFF
TRBJ1-6 | TRBV2 | NA | few | TGTGCCAGCAGTGGATTGGGTTCACCCCTCCACTTT | CASSGLGSPLHF
TRBJ1-2 | TRBV30 | NA | NA | TGTGCCTGGGAACACCCCAGGATTACTAACTATGGCTACACCTTC | CAWEHPRITNYGYTF
TRBJ2-3 | TRBV2 | TRBD2 | NA | TGTGCCAGCACCCCGGGACTAGCGGGGAGAAGACGCACAGATACGCAGTATTTT | CASTPGLAGRRRTDTQYF
TRBJ1-6 | TRBV20-1 | TRBD1 | many | TGCAGTGCTAGAGCTTCACAGGGGGCGATTTATAATTCACCCCTCCACTTT | CSARASQGAIYNSPLHF
TRBJ1-6 | TRBV28 | NA | many | TGTGCCAGCAGTCTTACGGGGGGTTCACCCCTCCACTTT | CASSLTGGSPLHF
TRBJ1-2 | TRBV29-1 | NA | NA | TGCAGCGTCCCTTCATGGAACTATGGCTACACCTTC | CSVPSWNYGYTF
TRBJ1-2 | TRBV7-2 | NA | many | TGTGCCAGCAGCTTAGCCCCCGGGCCAGCTAACTATGGCTACACCTTC | CASSLAPGPANYGYTF
TRBJ2-3 | TRBV11-2 | TRBD1 | many | TGTGCCAGCAGCTTAATCCCACCTACCACCTCCTTACAGGGGAGCGGAGATACGCAGTATTTT | CASSLIPPTTSLQGSGDTQYF
TRBJ1-6 | TRBV12-3/TRBV12-4 | TRBD1 | many | TGTGCCAGCAGTTTATTAGGGGGCACCTCACCCCTCCACTTT | CASSLLGGTSPLHF
TRBJ2-3 | TRBV28 | NA | many | TGTGCCAGCACCCCCGGGGGTGATCTTCCAGATACGCAGTATTTT | CASTPGGDLPDTQYF
TRBJ2-1 | TRBV2 | NA | many | TGTGCCAGCAGTCGGACACGTAACAATGAGCAGTTCTTC | CASSRTRNNEQFF
TRBJ2-5 | TRBV11-2 | NA | few | TGTGCCAGCAGCTTAGATGGCACAGGGGAGGAGGCCCAGTACTTC | CASSLDGTGEEAQYF
TRBJ1-1 | TRBV10-3 | TRBD1 | NA | TGTGCCATCAGTGAGTTCTCCGGGACAGGGGGCTATGTAGGTGAAGCTTTCTTT | CAISEFSGTGGYVGEAFF
TRBJ2-3 | TRBV7-2 | TRBD2 | many | TGTGCCAGCCGTCTCCCCCTAGCGGGGGAAAGAGATACGCAGTATTTT | CASRLPLAGERDTQYF
TRBJ2-3 | TRBV20-1 | NA | many | TGCAGTGCTAGCCCGCGCGGAGATACGCAGTATTTT | CSASPRGDTQYF
TRBJ2-3 | TRBV6-1 | TRBD2 | NA | TGTGCCAGCAGTCACGTACTCGGGGGGGGGGGTCTGAGCACAGATACGCAGTATTTT | CASSHVLGGGGLSTDTQYF
TRBJ2-7 | TRBV7-2 | TRBD1 | many | TGTGCCAGCAGCGACAGGGCAGGCTACGAGCAGTACTTC | CASSDRAGYEQYF
TRBJ1-1 | TRBV28 | NA | NA | TGTGCCAGTTCAGCGGGGAGTAAAGCTTTCTTT | CASSAGSKAFF
TRBJ2-5 | TRBV19 | NA | NA | TGTGCCAGTAGTAAGCTCAGCCGGGGTGTAGGAGAGACCCAGTACTTC | CASSKLSRGVGETQYF
TRBJ2-1 | TRBV4-2 | NA | NA | TGTGCCAGCAGCCAAGATGCCGAGGGGCCCCCCTACAATGAGCAGTTCTTC | CASSQDAEGPPYNEQFF
TRBJ2-7 | TRBV11-2 | TRBD1 | many | TGTGCCAGCAGCTTAGCAGGGGGGACAGGGGGTCTTCTCGGTAACTACGAGCAGTACTTC | CASSLAGGTGGLLGNYEQYF
TRBJ1-2 | TRBV5-4 | NA | few | TGTGCCAGCAGCCCCGAGTTCGGAGGGGACTATGGCTACACCTTC | CASSPEFGGDYGYTF
TRBJ1-1 | TRBV5-4 | NA | NA | TGTGCCAGCAGCTTGGGGGCGGGGACCACTGAAGCTTTCTTT | CASSLGAGTTEAFF
TRBJ1-6 | TRBV2 | TRBD1 | many | TGTGCCAGCAGTCCGGGACAGGCCTCACCCCTCCACTTT | CASSPGQASPLHF
TRBJ2-1 | TRBV9 | TRBD1 | NA | TGTGCCAGCAGCGTAGGGGGGACAGGGAGCAATGAGCAGTTCTTC | CASSVGGTGSNEQFF
TRBJ2-2 | TRBV29-1 | NA | few | TGCAGCGTTGACGAGGCCGGGGAGCTGTTTTTT | CSVDEAGELFF
TRBJ2-7 | TRBV28 | NA | many | TGTGCCAGCAGTTTAGTGCAGGGGCCTACCTACGAGCAGTACTTC | CASSLVQGPTYEQYF
TRBJ1-1 | TRBV13 | NA | few | TGTGCCAGCAGCTTAGTGGGCAGAAACACTGATGCTTTCTTT | CASSLVGRNTDAFF
TRBJ2-3 | TRBV20-1 | NA | NA | TGCAGTGCTAGCGAGCTTGGGTCCACAGATACGCAGTATTTT | CSASELGSTDTQYF
TRBJ2-3 | TRBV16 | NA | many | TGTGCCAGCAGCCAATCGTCCTACACAGATACGCAGTATTTT | CASSQSSYTDTQYF
TRBJ1-6 | TRBV28 | NA | many | TGTGCCAGCAGTTTGGTAGTTGAGTCTTCCCCCCTCCACTTT | CASSLVVESSPLHF
TRBJ1-2 | TRBV7-6 | NA | many | TGTGCCAGCAGCTTAGCGCGGGGCAGTCCGGGTGGCTACACCTTC | CASSLARGSPGGYTF
TRBJ2-3 | TRBV30 | TRBD2 | NA | TGTGCCTGTTACCCGGGACTAGCGGGGGCAGATACGCAGTATTTT | CACYPGLAGADTQYF
TRBJ2-7 | TRBV20-1 | TRBD1 | NA | TGCAGTGCTACGACGACAGGGGGACAGTGGGAGCAGTACTTC | CSATTTGGQWEQYF
TRBJ1-1 | TRBV2 | TRBD1 | once | TGTGCCAGCAGGCGGGACAGGGAGAAGGCTTTCTTT | CASRRDREKAFF
TRBJ1-2 | TRBV2 | NA | many | TGTGCCAGCAGGAGGGACGGCTATGGCTACACCTTC | CASRRDGYGYTF
TRBJ1-2 | TRBV12-3/TRBV12-4 | NA | NA | TGTGCCAGCAGTCGACAGATCAACTATGGCTACACCTTC | CASSRQINYGYTF
TRBJ2-3 | TRBV4-1 | TRBD1 | NA | TGCGCCAGCAGCCAAGATCCCCCAGGGGGCGGAACAGATACGCAGTATTTT | CASSQDPPGGGTDTQYF
TRBJ1-5 | TRBV30 | NA | many | TGTGCCTGGAGTAGTGGGGACTACAATCAGCCCCAGCATTTT | CAWSSGDYNQPQHF
TRBJ2-1 | TRBV6-1 | NA | many | TGTGCCAGTCCCTGCGGGGACAATGAGCAGTTCTTC | CASPCGDNEQFF
TRBJ1-4 | TRBV7-9 | TRBD1 | NA | TGTGCCAGCGGCACCCAGGGGGCTGGGGAAAAACTGTTTTTT | CASGTQGAGEKLFF
TRBJ2-7 | TRBV6-1 | NA | many | TGTGCCAGCAGTGAATTGGGGTACTACGAGCAGTACTTC | CASSELGYYEQYF
TRBJ2-5 | TRBV18 | NA | many | TGTGCCAGCTCAAGGGACAAAGAGACCCAGTACTTC | CASSRDKETQYF
TRBJ2-3 | TRBV3-1 | NA | many | TGTGCCAGCAGCCAAGTTGGGACTGGCACAGATACGCAGTATTTT | CASSQVGTGTDTQYF
TRBJ2-7 | TRBV6-1 | TRBD1 | many | TGTGCCAGCAGAGGACAGGGAAACAACGAGCAGTACTTC | CASRGQGNNEQYF
TRBJ2-2 | TRBV5-1 | NA | NA | TGCGCCAGCAGAGTGACAGGAGGAACCGGGGAGCTGTTTTTT | CASRVTGGTGELFF
TRBJ2-1 | TRBV6-2/TRBV6-3 | TRBD1 | NA | TGTGCCAGCGGGGACAGGGCTTGGAATGAGCAGTTCTTC | CASGDRAWNEQFF